This T cell receptor (beta chain) stems from a study of liver allograft versus peripheral blood T cells. Turning to the study itself: Graft-liver T cell receptor repertoires were compared against recipient peripheral blood repertoires.

Via MiXCR, TCRdb re-called the reads, giving one row per CDR3 protein. Of some 14,000 distinct CDR3 sequences listed, roughly 20% are singletons. Germline V gene sequence: CDR1 SQVTM, CDR2 ANQGSEA. The CDR3 runs 12 residues. V lost 3 bases to trimming and J lost 8 bases, with 13 bases between them. This clonotype is medium-sized (0.01 to 0.1%) in the sample. Its antigen is undetermined. Notes on the study in general: There were reportedly differences between T cell receptor repertoires inside liver allografts and those in peripheral blood.

The sequence derives from a human patient who had a liver transplant. The graft donor may have contributed some T cells. The genes are TRBV29-1 and TRBJ1-2; D may be TRBD1 (5 bases). The CDR3 nucleotides read TGCAGCGTTGAGGGTGCACGGGGGGGCTACACCTTC. This sequence encodes CSVEGARGGYTF.